What follows are 23 T cell receptor beta chains derived from one specimen sequenced in a study of T-cell memory formation after mild COVID-19. One entry per CDR3 protein results from TCRdb running MiXCR on the 5' RACE reads. The table includes around 420,000 distinct CDR3 sequences, 24% detected once. Sequenced sample: PBMCs or a T cell subset sorted from them (not recorded which). These TCRs come from an adult woman who had mild COVID-19 (a few samples of this study predate the infection). Cell type and time point are not known.

V gene TRBV24-1 combines with J gene TRBJ2-4; D is perhaps TRBD1 (6 bases). V lost 3 bases and J 6 bases, leaving 14 bases between the germline ends. Germline V gene lookup returns CDR1 KGHDR and CDR2 SFDVKD. The CDR3 covers 15 residues. CDR3 amino acids: CATSDPLDSLNIQYF. CDR3 in DNA: TGTGCCACCAGTGATCCTTTGGACAGTTTAAACATTCAGTACTTC.

The chain is built from TRBV11-1 and TRBJ2-7; TRBD1 agrees at 7 bases. Germline assignment: CDR1 SGHAT and CDR2 FQDESV (reference sequence). V dropped 1 base and J dropped 5; count of bases not matched to a gene: 2. This CDR3 contains 13 residues. The CDR3 protein is CASSLEGAHEQYF. In DNA, the CDR3 is TGTGCCAGCAGCTTAGAGGGGGCCCACGAGCAGTACTTC.

As to this clonotype: One end of the junction does not line up with germline, which may come from a read error. The V gene is TRBV5-1, the J gene TRBJ2-1, with D unclear. The CDR3 contains 11 residues. Germline V gene data show CDR1 as SGHRS and CDR2 as YFSETQ. The CDR3 region is CASSLHNEQFF. The CDR3, as DNA: TGTGCCAGCAGCCTCCACAATGAGCAGTTCTTC.

The CDR3 DNA reads TGTGCCAGCAGTTATCGGGGCCAGAGAACTGAAGCTTTCTTT. Translating gives CASSYRGQRTEAFF. V gene TRBV6-5 combines with J gene TRBJ1-1; D is perhaps TRBD1 (5 bases). V dropped 3 bases and J dropped 5 bases, with 13 bases sitting between them. This CDR3 spans 14 amino acids. Germline V gene lookup returns CDR1 MNHEY and CDR2 SVGAGI.

This clonotype has just a few counts. The chain joins TRBV10-3 to TRBJ1-2, with a weak D call TRBD1 (5 bases). The CDR3 has 13 amino acids. CDR1 is ENHRY, CDR2 SYGVKD, per germline. Trimming left V 6 bases short and J 6 bases short, with 14 bases between. In nucleotides, the CDR3 is TGTGCCATCAGGACAGCCGAGGGCCATGGCTACACCTTC. Protein sequence: CAIRTAEGHGYTF.

This chain uses TRBV24-1 with TRBJ1-2, with no clear D. Trimming removed 5 bases at V and 5 bases at J, with 8 bases between. The V gene's germline CDR1 is KGHDR and CDR2 SFDVKD. The CDR3 covers 12 residues. The CDR3 spells CATSAESYGYTF. The CDR3 coding sequence is TGTGCCACCAGTGCTGAGAGTTATGGCTACACCTTC.

Here the CDR3 DNA reads TGTGCCAGCTTGCCTAGCGGGGGCAATGAGCAGTTCTTC. This gives the protein CASLPSGGNEQFF. V and J are TRBV27 and TRBJ2-1, with TRBD2 identical over 10 bases. This CDR3 spans 13 amino acids. In germline, CDR1 is MNHEY, CDR2 SMNVEV (reference sequence). Germline trimming cut 8 bases from V and 6 bases from J; bases unmatched to any gene: 4.

The chain combines TRBV27 with TRBJ2-1; 7 nucleotides align to TRBD2. The CDR3 length is 14 residues. V dropped 6 bases and J dropped 7; count of bases not matched to a gene: 9. The germline V gene encodes CDR1 MNHEY and CDR2 SMNVEV (reference sequence). The CDR3 sequence is CASSPGLVPNEQFF. The CDR3 coding sequence is TGTGCCAGCAGCCCCGGACTAGTACCGAATGAGCAGTTCTTC.

This clonotype was seen a few times. The J gene is TRBJ2-7, the V gene TRBV4-2; D gene ambiguous. V lost 0 bases and J lost 3, with 18 bases in between. The CDR3 covers 17 residues. The germline gives CDR1 LGHNA, CDR2 YNFKEQ. The CDR3 is CASSQDKMIYTLYEQYF. For the CDR3, the DNA is TGTGCCAGCAGCCAAGATAAGATGATTTACACCCTCTACGAGCAGTACTTC.

The rearrangement joins TRBV10-3 to TRBJ1-1; 9 nucleotides agree with TRBD1. CDR3 length equals 17 residues. Germline CDR1 reads ENHRY; CDR2 reads SYGVKD. J lost 1 base, V lost 2 bases, and 8 bases had no gene match. CDR3 amino acids: CAISEPSQGARNTEAFF. In nucleotides, the CDR3 is TGTGCCATCAGTGAGCCATCACAGGGGGCGCGGAACACTGAAGCTTTCTTT.

This clonotype has more than one count but fewer than ten. V gene TRBV25-1 combines with J gene TRBJ1-3; D is undetermined. V was clipped by 0 bases and J by 2 bases, with 11 bases between them. Germline assignment: CDR1 MGHDK and CDR2 SYGVNS. The CDR3 is 16 residues long. The CDR3 DNA reads TGTGCCAGCAGTGAATACGGGGTTCCGCCTGGAAACACCATATATTTT. It encodes CASSEYGVPPGNTIYF.

In this sample, this clonotype turned up a few times. The rearrangement joins TRBV24-1 to TRBJ2-2; perhaps D is TRBD1 or TRBD2 (5 bases each). The V gene's germline CDR1 is KGHDR and CDR2 SFDVKD. V lost 4 bases to trimming and J lost 5 bases, with 22 bases between them. This CDR3 spans 18 amino acids. CDR3 sequence: CATSDVMGRDGKTGELFF. CDR3 in DNA: TGTGCCACCAGTGACGTTATGGGTCGGGACGGTAAAACCGGGGAGCTGTTTTTT.

J is TRBJ1-2 and V is TRBV12-3 or TRBV12-4; 9 bases fit TRBD1. CDR3 length: 14 residues. J gave up 8 bases and V 3 bases, and 7 bases lay outside the gene matches. CDR3 in amino acids: CASSFRDRAAGYTF. CDR3 in DNA: TGTGCCAGCAGTTTTCGGGACAGGGCGGCCGGCTACACCTTC.

The chain carries TRBV27 and TRBJ2-7; D is ambiguous. Trimming removed 1 base at V and 4 bases at J, with 8 bases between. CDR1 is MNHEY and CDR2 is SMNVEV in the germline V gene (reference sequence). CDR3 length equals 13 residues. The CDR3 sequence is CASSLYRLYEQYF. The CDR3 DNA is TGTGCCAGCAGTTTATACAGACTTTACGAGCAGTACTTC.

This clonotype was recorded a few times. The chain combines TRBV15 with TRBJ1-2; D gene uncertain. The CDR3 length is 16 residues. Germline-derived CDR1 and CDR2 are LNHNV and YYDKDF (reference sequence). Trimming left V 4 bases short and J 0 bases short, with 15 bases between. The CDR3 DNA reads TGTGCCACCAGCAAGGACCGCTCTTTGACTAACTATGGCTACACCTTC. It yields the protein CATSKDRSLTNYGYTF.

The count of this clonotype is one. The rearrangement links TRBV24-1 to TRBJ2-7, with D unresolved. Germline values: CDR1 KGHDR, CDR2 SFDVKD. Deletions cut 6 bases from V and 0 bases from J, with 8 bases between. The CDR3 contains 13 residues. The CDR3 protein is CATSTDGSYEQYF. Written as DNA, the CDR3 is TGTGCCACCAGTACCGACGGCTCCTACGAGCAGTACTTC.

In this sample, this clonotype turned up a few times. The chain carries TRBV28 and TRBJ2-7, with 12 bases matching TRBD1. Germline trimming cut 4 bases from V and 9 bases from J; bases unmatched to any gene: 4. This CDR3 has 13 residues. From germline, CDR1 is MDHEN and CDR2 SYDVKM. The CDR3 DNA sequence: TGTGCCAGCAGTTGGGGACAGGGGGCTTTGCAGTACTTC. The encoded protein is CASSWGQGALQYF.

This clonotype has only a few counts. The chain carries TRBV9 and TRBJ2-5, with unresolved D. V lost 0 bases to trimming and J lost 5 bases, with 14 bases between them. The CDR3 loop spans 15 amino acids. Germline V CDR1 and CDR2: SGDLS, YYNGEE. The CDR3 DNA reads TGTGCCAGCAGCGTAGGAGGCGCAGACGAGGAGACCCAGTACTTC. Protein: CASSVGGADEETQYF.

The chain uses TRBV20-1 and TRBJ2-2, with TRBD2 identical over 8 bases. Germline V gives CDR1 DFQATT, CDR2 SNEGSKA (reference sequence). This CDR3 has 13 amino acids. Trimming took 5 bases from V and 4 from J; bases not matched to a gene: 3. CDR3 residues: CSAQRELTGELFF. CDR3 sequence (DNA): TGCAGTGCTCAGCGGGAGCTCACCGGGGAGCTGTTTTTT.

This clonotype was detected only a few times. The chain recombines TRBV7-9 with TRBJ1-1; 8 bases align to TRBD1. This CDR3 has 16 amino acids. V lost 0 bases and J lost 5; bases outside the gene matches: 8. Germline CDR1 and CDR2: SEHNR and FQNEAQ (reference sequence). The CDR3 loop reads CASSLAQGASRTEAFF. CDR3 nucleotide sequence: TGTGCCAGCAGCTTAGCCCAGGGGGCATCGAGGACTGAAGCTTTCTTT.

This clonotype showed up just a few times. J is TRBJ2-4 and V is TRBV29-1, with a weak D call TRBD1 (5 bases). Germline values: CDR1 SQVTM, CDR2 ANQGSEA. The CDR3 is 12 residues long. Trimming pared 6 bases from V and 0 bases from J, leaving 6 bases between. The CDR3 DNA sequence: TGCAGCGTAGGGGTAGCCAAAAACATTCAGTACTTC. It translates to CSVGVAKNIQYF.

This clonotype was observed a handful of times. At one of its ends the junction is not consistent with the germline gene, which may arise from a read error. The rearrangement uses TRBV11-2 and TRBJ2-2; the match to TRBD2 covers 8 bases. Germline CDR1 is SGHAT and CDR2 is FQNNGV. This CDR3 has 15 amino acids. The CDR3 protein is CASTLREGLTGELFF. Written as DNA, the CDR3 is TGTGCCAGCACCTTACGGGAGGGCCTTACCGGGGAGCTGTTTTTT.

The chain couples TRBV20-1 to TRBJ1-2; tentatively, D is TRBD1 (5 bases). Germline CDR1 reads DFQATT; CDR2 reads SNEGSKA (reference sequence). V lost 6 bases, J lost 2 bases, and 19 bases lay in between. The CDR3 is 15 residues long. The CDR3 DNA sequence: TGCAGTGCCCCTCTCCCAGGGAGCGGGAACTATGGCTACACCTTC. The encoded protein is CSAPLPGSGNYGYTF.